The 8 T cell receptor beta chains listed next were all sequenced from one sample in a study of blood T cell repertoires in COVID-19. TCRdb's copy holds only in-frame clones and misses some; the assay was immunoSEQ multiplex PCR. The profile covers approximately 52,000 clones, with roughly 89% appearing a single time and 4% to 6% taken by the ten largest. Sequencing input: peripheral blood. The receptors were sampled from a man in his 60s with active COVID-19.

This clone has just one count. The V gene is TRBV5-1, the J gene TRBJ1-5; D may be TRBD1 (5 bases). This CDR3 is 15 amino acids long. The germline V gene encodes CDR1 SGHRS and CDR2 YFSETQ. The ends were cut back, 0 bases at V and 3 bases at J, with 10 bases in the middle. As DNA, the CDR3 is TGCGCCAGCAGCTTGGAAGGGGCCTTCAATCAGCCCCAGCATTTT. As protein: CASSLEGAFNQPQHF.

This chain connects TRBV4-2 to TRBJ1-4; 12 nucleotides line up with TRBD1. J lost 8 bases, V lost 3 bases, and 13 bases had no gene match. Germline values: CDR1 LGHNA, CDR2 YNFKEQ. This CDR3 region has 18 residues. As DNA, the CDR3 is TGTGCCAGCAGCCAGACCGGGACAGGGGGCCTCTCAGAAGAAAAACTGTTTTTT. Its translation: CASSQTGTGGLSEEKLFF.

This chain joins TRBV5-6 and TRBJ2-2, with 7 bases aligning to TRBD1. CDR1 is SGHDT, CDR2 YYEEEE, per germline. Trimming cost V 4 bases and J 6 bases; bases outside gene matches: 15. The CDR3 length is 17 residues. The CDR3 reads CASSTPTLRGRAGELFF. The CDR3 region has the DNA TGTGCCAGCAGCACCCCGACCTTGAGGGGGCGGGCCGGGGAGCTGTTTTTT.

The rearrangement links TRBV10-3 to TRBJ2-7; 10 bases are shared with TRBD2. Trimming cost V 5 bases and J 0 bases; bases outside gene matches: 4. The CDR3 has 15 amino acids. Germline CDR1 and CDR2: ENHRY and SYGVKD. The CDR3 nucleotides read TGTGCCATCAGTCCCTCTAGCGGGGGCTCCTACGAGCAGTACTTC. The encoded protein is CAISPSSGGSYEQYF.

The chain is built from TRBV29-1 and TRBJ2-5; 8 bases line up with TRBD2. CDR1 and CDR2 (germline): SQVTM, ANQGSEA. V lost 1 base to trimming and J lost 1 base; unmatched junction nucleotides: 5. The CDR3 extends over 15 amino acids. The CDR3 loop is CSVEGAGGSQETQYF. The CDR3 coding sequence is TGCAGCGTTGAAGGGGCGGGAGGTTCCCAAGAGACCCAGTACTTC. Full variable domain (outside the CDR3, taken from reference TRBV29-1 and TRBJ2-5): SAVISQKPSRDICQRGTSLTIQCQVDSQVTMMFWYRQQPGQSLTLIATANQGSEATYESGFVIDKFPISRPNLTFSTLTVSNMSPEDSSIYLCSVEGAGGSQETQYFGPGTRLLVL.

The V call is TRBV10-3, the J call TRBJ1-2; D is possibly TRBD1 (5 bases). This CDR3 is built from 12 residues. CDR1 is ENHRY and CDR2 is SYGVKD in the germline V gene. Trimming removed 9 bases from V and 2 bases from J, with 10 bases in between. The CDR3 reads CAIQGRNYGYTF. The CDR3 DNA reads TGTGCCATTCAGGGCCGAAACTATGGCTACACCTTC.

This clone was seen only once. The chain recombines TRBV29-1 with TRBJ2-2; the match to TRBD1 covers 8 bases. This CDR3 spans 12 amino acids. Germline loops: CDR1 SQVTM, CDR2 ANQGSEA. Losses at the gene ends were 6 bases for V and 10 bases for J; bases not matched to a gene: 7. The CDR3 is CSVALRGQELFF. In DNA form, the CDR3 reads TGCAGCGTGGCCCTCAGGGGGCAGGAGCTGTTTTTT.

CDR3: CASSPGTAYGYTF. The CDR3 nucleotides read TGTGCCAGCTCACCCGGGACAGCATATGGCTACACCTTC. The rearrangement uses TRBV18 and TRBJ1-2; 7 nucleotides align to TRBD1. Germline CDR1 and CDR2: KGHSH and LQKENI. The CDR3 loop spans 13 amino acids. The trim removed 3 bases at V and 5 bases at J, leaving 3 bases unmatched.